This TCR beta chain was sequenced for a study of cytomegalovirus exposure and HLA in healthy donors. Points on this clone: Its antigen remains unknown.

The PCR contained 60 Vbeta and 13 Jbeta primers. Repertoires were generated with immunoSEQ multiplex PCR, while TCRdb's copy carries only in-frame clones and drops some. The sample carries some 94,000 clones, about 80% recorded once. CDR1 is LGHNA and CDR2 is YNFKEQ in the germline V gene. The CDR3 has 18 residues. J lost 0 bases, V lost 4 bases, and 6 bases had no gene match. Regarding the study as a whole: TCR association rates varied by HLA locus in a later analysis, with DRB1 highest and HLA-C lowest. Upon later analysis, HLA-associated TCR beta chains proved more clonally expanded than other, equally common chains. Versus the roughly 640-donor mean, an Asian-associated ancestry cluster reportedly showed fewer N-insertions in a later analysis. An analysis done earlier found most TCR beta V segments productive about 87% or about 30% of the time.

The TCR was taken from a man in his forties in good health and CMV-seronegative. This sequence joins TRBV4-2 and TRBJ2-2; 12 nucleotides match TRBD2. What was sequenced was PBMCs. CDR3 in DNA: TGTGCCAGCAGCCTATTGACTAGCGGGGGCACGAACACCGGGGAGCTGTTTTTT. This encodes CASSLLTSGGTNTGELFF.